This T cell receptor (beta chain) was profiled in a study of shared clonotypes between healthy human individuals. Points from the study as a whole: Sharing across four donors was seen in 4% to 5% of naive CD4 clonotypes.

The CDR3 covers 14 residues. Germline CDR1 is LNHDA and CDR2 is SQIVND (reference sequence). The germline V and J ends were trimmed by 7 bases and 0 bases, with 10 bases remaining between them. Libraries were prepared by immunoSEQ multiplex PCR; TCRdb keeps only in-frame clonotypes and omits some of them. The table has 2 million to 2.5 million clones, 85% to 95% seen once. Worth noting for this clone: Its antigen is currently unknown.

Sequenced input: naive CD4+ T cells sorted from blood. As to subset: CD45RA+ positively selected. This sequence joins TRBV19 and TRBJ1-5; D unresolved. The receptor comes from a man aged 18 to 29 in good health. The CDR3 protein is CASNPGYSNQPQHF. The CDR3 DNA is TGTGCCAGTAATCCAGGCTATAGCAATCAGCCCCAGCATTTT.